The 6 T cell receptor beta chains below were found in one sample sequenced in a study of identical twins. TCRdb re-called the 5' RACE reads through MiXCR, storing one row per CDR3 protein. The sample has hundreds of thousands of distinct CDR3 sequences, about 20% seen once. These data also formed part of another study, on T cells expressing NK-cell markers.

The sequencing input was PBMCs. All receptors derive from a woman younger than 35 in good health.

CDR3: CATSRDLGGPYEQYF. In DNA, the CDR3 is TGTGCCACCAGCAGAGATCTAGGCGGCCCCTACGAGCAGTACTTC. The V gene is TRBV15, the J gene TRBJ2-7, with no clear D. Germline lookup yields CDR1 LNHNV and CDR2 YYDKDF (reference sequence). V lost 0 bases and J 2 bases, leaving 11 bases between the germline ends. CDR3 length: 15 amino acids.

Concerning this clonotype: At one end the junction does not follow the germline gene, possibly because of a read error. The chain uses TRBV10-2 and TRBJ2-1; 9 bases map to TRBD2. Germline CDR1 WSHSY, CDR2 SAAADI. The CDR3 is 14 residues long. CDR3 in amino acids: CASDSGGFYNQQFF. CDR3 bases: TGCGCCAGCGACAGCGGGGGGTTCTACAATCAGCAGTTCTTC.

This clonotype was seen more than once but under ten times. This chain uses TRBV5-5 with TRBJ2-3; 8 positions agree with TRBD1. The V segment lost 0 bases and the J segment 1 base; nucleotides outside the gene matches: 4. Germline V CDR1 and CDR2: SGHKS, YYEKEE (reference sequence). The CDR3 extends over 16 amino acids. CDR3 sequence: CASSLGRGHGTDTQYF. The DNA for the CDR3 is TGTGCCAGCAGCTTGGGCAGGGGGCACGGCACAGATACGCAGTATTTT.

This chain joins TRBV6-5 and TRBJ2-7; 9 bases align to TRBD1. This CDR3 comprises 15 residues. With V trimmed by 2 bases and J by 5 bases, 7 bases remained unmatched. In germline, CDR1 is MNHEY, CDR2 SVGAGI. CDR3 nucleotides: TGTGCCAGCAGTTACACAGGGACAGGGATGAACGAGCAGTACTTC. It yields the protein CASSYTGTGMNEQYF.

The chain is built from TRBV7-6 and TRBJ2-7, with TRBD1 matching over 9 bases. V dropped 4 bases and J dropped 3; count of bases not matched to a gene: 4. The CDR3 loop spans 14 amino acids. Looked up from germline, CDR1 is SGHVS and CDR2 is FNYEAQ. Here the CDR3 DNA reads TGTGCCAGCAGCTCTCCGACAGGGGGCTACGAGCAGTACTTC. Its translation: CASSSPTGGYEQYF.

The gene calls are TRBV6-5 and TRBJ2-3; 8 nucleotides align to TRBD1. CDR1 and CDR2 (germline): MNHEY, SVGAGI. The CDR3 spans 16 residues. Trimming took 0 bases from V and 4 from J; bases not matched to a gene: 6. The CDR3, as DNA: TGTGCCAGCAGTTACTCTTCAGGGGGCGGCGCAGATACGCAGTATTTT. The encoded protein is CASSYSSGGGADTQYF.